The present entry profiles one TCR beta chain with its context. Antigen unknown. This sample was taken from a study of shared clonotypes between healthy human individuals. Study-wide context: The study drew on a couple of women and three men aged 18 to 49 as donors. Three CD4 naive, three CD4 memory, two CD8 naive and one CD8 memory plate were used per donor. Study findings and constraints: Tissue TCR repertoires likely differ from these blood-only repertoires.

The V and J ends lost 5 bases and 6 bases, in that order; junction bases with no gene match: 4. This CDR3 region has 13 residues. Germline CDR1 is KGHSH and CDR2 is LQKENI. The assay was immunoSEQ multiplex PCR, and TCRdb's table has in-frame clones only and misses some. This sample has about a million clones, with about 75% found just once. Sequenced sample: memory CD4+ T cells sorted from blood. The subset is: CD45RA-negative fraction. The clonotype comes from a man aged 18 to 35 in good health. The chain employs TRBV18 and TRBJ2-7; 10 positions match TRBD1. The CDR3 here is CASSGTGVREQYF. DNA for the CDR3: TGTGCCAGCTCAGGGACAGGGGTACGCGAGCAGTACTTC.